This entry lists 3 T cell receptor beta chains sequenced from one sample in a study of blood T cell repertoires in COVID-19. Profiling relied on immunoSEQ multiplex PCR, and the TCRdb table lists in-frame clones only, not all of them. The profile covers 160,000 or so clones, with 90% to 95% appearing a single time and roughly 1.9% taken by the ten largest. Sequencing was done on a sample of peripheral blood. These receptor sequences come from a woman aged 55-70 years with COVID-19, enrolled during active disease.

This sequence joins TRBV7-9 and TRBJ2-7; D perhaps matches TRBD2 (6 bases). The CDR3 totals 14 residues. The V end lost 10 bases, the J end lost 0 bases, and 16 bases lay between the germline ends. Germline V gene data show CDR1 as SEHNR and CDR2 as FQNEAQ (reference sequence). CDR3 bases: TGTGCCATCCGTTCCACCGGGGGCTCCTACGAGCAGTACTTC. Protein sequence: CAIRSTGGSYEQYF.

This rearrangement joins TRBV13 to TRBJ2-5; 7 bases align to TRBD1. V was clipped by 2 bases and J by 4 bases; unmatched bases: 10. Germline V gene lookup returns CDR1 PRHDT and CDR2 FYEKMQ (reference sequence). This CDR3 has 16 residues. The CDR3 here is CASSLQGGRFAETQYF. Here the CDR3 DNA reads TGTGCCAGCAGCTTACAAGGGGGCAGGTTTGCAGAGACCCAGTACTTC.

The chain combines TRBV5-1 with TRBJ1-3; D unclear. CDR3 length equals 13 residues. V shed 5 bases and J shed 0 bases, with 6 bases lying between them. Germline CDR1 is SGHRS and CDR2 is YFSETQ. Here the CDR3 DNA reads TGCGCCAGCAGTGAGGCCTCTGGAAACACCATATATTTT. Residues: CASSEASGNTIYF. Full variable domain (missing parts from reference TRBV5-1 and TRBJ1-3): KAGVTQTPRYLIKTRGQQVTLSCSPISGHRSVSWYQQTPGQGLQFLFEYFSETQRNKGNFPGRFSGRQFSNSRSEMNVSTLELGDSALYLCASSEASGNTIYFGEGSWLTVV.